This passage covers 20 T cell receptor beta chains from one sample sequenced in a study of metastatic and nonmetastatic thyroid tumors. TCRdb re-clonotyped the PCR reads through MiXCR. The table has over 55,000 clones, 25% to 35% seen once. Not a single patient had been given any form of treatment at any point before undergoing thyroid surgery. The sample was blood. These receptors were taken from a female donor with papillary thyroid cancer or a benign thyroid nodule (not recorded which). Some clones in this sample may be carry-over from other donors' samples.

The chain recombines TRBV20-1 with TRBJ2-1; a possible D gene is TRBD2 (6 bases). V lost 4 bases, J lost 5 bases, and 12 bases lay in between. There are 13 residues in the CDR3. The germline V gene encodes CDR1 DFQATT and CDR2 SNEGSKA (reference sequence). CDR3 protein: CSAIGTPNNEQFF. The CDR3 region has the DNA TGCAGTGCTATCGGGACTCCTAACAATGAGCAGTTCTTC.

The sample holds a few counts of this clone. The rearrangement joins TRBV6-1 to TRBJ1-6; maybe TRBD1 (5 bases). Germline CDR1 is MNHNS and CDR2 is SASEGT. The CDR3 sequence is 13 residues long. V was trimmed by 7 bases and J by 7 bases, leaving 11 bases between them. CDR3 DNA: TGTGCCAGCACCAGGGAACAGAATTCACCCCTCCACTTT. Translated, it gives CASTREQNSPLHF.

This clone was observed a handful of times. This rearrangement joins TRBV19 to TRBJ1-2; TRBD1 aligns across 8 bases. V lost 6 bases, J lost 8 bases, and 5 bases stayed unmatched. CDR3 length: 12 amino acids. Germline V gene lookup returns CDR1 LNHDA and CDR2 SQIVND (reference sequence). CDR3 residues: CASSQGAGGYTF. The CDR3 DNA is TGTGCCAGTAGCCAGGGGGCGGGGGGCTACACCTTC.

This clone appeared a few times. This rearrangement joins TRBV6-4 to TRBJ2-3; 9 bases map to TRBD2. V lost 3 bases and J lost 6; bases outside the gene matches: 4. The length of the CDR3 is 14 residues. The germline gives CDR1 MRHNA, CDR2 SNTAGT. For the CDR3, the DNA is TGTGCCAGCAGTGATGGCAGCGGGAGGGATACGCAGTATTTT. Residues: CASSDGSGRDTQYF.

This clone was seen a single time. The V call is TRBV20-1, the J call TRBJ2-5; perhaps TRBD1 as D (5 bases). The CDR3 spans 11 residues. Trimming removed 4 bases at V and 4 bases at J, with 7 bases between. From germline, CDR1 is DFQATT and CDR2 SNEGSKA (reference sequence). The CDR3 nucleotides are TGCAGTGCTAAAGGGGCAGAGACCCAGTACTTC. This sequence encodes CSAKGAETQYF.

CDR3 residues: CASRKDGELFF. CDR3 bases: TGTGCCAGCAGAAAGGACGGGGAGCTGTTTTTT. The chain carries TRBV12-3 or TRBV12-4 and TRBJ2-2; D not certain. V lost 6 bases and J 7 bases, leaving 6 bases between the germline ends. The CDR3 loop spans 11 amino acids.

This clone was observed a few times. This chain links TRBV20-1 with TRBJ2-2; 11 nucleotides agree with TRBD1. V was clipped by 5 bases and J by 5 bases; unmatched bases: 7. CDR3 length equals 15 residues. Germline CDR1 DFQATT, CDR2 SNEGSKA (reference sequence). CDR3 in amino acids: CSAGQGQGGTGELFF. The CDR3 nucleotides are TGCAGTGCTGGTCAGGGACAGGGGGGAACCGGGGAGCTGTTTTTT.

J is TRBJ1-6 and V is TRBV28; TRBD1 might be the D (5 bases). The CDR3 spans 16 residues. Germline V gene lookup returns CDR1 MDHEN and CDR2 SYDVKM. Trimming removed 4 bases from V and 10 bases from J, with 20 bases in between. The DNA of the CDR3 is TGTGCCAGCAGTTCTGGACCAGGGTTTCAGGGATCACCCCTCCACTTT. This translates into CASSSGPGFQGSPLHF.

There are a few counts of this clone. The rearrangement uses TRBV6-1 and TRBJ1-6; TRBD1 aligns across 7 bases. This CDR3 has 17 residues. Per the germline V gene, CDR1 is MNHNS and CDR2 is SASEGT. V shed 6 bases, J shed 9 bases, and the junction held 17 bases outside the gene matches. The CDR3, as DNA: TGTGCCAGCAGAAGCAGGGGGGGCGTGTCGTTGGGTTCACCCCTCCACTTT. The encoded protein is CASRSRGGVSLGSPLHF.

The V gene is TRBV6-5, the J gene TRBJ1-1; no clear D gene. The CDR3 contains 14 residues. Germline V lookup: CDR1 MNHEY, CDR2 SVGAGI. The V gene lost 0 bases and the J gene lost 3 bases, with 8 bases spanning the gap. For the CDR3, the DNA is TGTGCCAGCAGTTACTCTCCCGGGGACACTGAAGCTTTCTTT. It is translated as CASSYSPGDTEAFF.

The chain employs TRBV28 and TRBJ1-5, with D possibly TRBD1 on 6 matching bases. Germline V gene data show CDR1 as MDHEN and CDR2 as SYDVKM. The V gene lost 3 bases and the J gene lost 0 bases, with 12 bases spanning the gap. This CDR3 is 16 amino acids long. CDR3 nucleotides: TGTGCCAGCAGTTTGGGGGGACATTTTAGCAATCAGCCCCAGCATTTT. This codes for CASSLGGHFSNQPQHF.

The CDR3 reads CASSTGQGEAEGYTF. The CDR3 DNA reads TGTGCCAGCAGCACCGGACAGGGGGAAGCGGAGGGCTACACCTTC. The chain combines TRBV11-3 with TRBJ1-2, with TRBD1 matching over 10 bases. The CDR3 extends over 15 amino acids. The V gene end was trimmed by 5 bases and the J gene end by 8 bases; junction bases not matched to a gene: 11. Germline V CDR1 and CDR2: SGHNT, YENEEA.

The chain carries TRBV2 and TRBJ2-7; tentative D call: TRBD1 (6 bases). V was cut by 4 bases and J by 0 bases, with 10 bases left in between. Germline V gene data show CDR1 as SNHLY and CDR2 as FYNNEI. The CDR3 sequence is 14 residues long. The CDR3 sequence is CASSVQGSSYEQYF. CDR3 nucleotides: TGTGCCAGCAGTGTACAGGGCTCCTCCTACGAGCAGTACTTC.

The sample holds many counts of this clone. The CDR3 DNA sequence: TGTGCCAGCAGTGTAGAGCGGGAGGAAAGCTCCTACAATGAGCAGTTCTTC. This sequence encodes CASSVEREESSYNEQFF. The chain combines TRBV2 with TRBJ2-1, with TRBD2 matching 9 bases. CDR1 and CDR2 from the germline V gene are SNHLY and FYNNEI. V lost 4 bases, J lost 0 bases, and 7 bases stayed unmatched. This CDR3 comprises 17 residues. The full variable domain, its missing parts supplied by reference TRBV2 and TRBJ2-1, is EPEVTQTPSHQVTQMGQEVILRCVPISNHLYFYWYRQILGQKVEFLVSFYNNEISEKSEIFDDQFSVERPDGSNFTLKIRSTKLEDSAMYFCASSVEREESSYNEQFFGPGTRLTVL.

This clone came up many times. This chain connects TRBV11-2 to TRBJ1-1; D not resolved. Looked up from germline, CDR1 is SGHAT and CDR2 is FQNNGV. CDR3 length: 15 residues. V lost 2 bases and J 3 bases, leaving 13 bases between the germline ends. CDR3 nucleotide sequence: TGTGCCAGCAGCTTATTTATGGGAGCTGACACTGAAGCTTTCTTT. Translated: CASSLFMGADTEAFF.

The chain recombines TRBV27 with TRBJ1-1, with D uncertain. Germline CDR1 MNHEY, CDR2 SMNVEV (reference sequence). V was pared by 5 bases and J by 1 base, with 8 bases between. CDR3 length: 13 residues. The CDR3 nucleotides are TGTGCCAGCAGTCTCTCTACGAACACTGAAGCTTTCTTT. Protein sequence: CASSLSTNTEAFF.

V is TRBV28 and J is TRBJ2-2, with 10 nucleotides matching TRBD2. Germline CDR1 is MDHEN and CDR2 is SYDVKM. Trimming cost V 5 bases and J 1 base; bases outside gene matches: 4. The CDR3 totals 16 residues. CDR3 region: CASSGTSAKNTGELFF. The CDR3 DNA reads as TGTGCCAGCAGTGGGACTAGCGCCAAGAACACCGGGGAGCTGTTTTTT.

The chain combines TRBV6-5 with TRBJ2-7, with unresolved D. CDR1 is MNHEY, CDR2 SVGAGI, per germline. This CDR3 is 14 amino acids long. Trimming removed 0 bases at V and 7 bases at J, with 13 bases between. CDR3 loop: CASSYSIGKVEQYF. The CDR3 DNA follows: TGTGCCAGCAGTTACTCGATTGGAAAAGTAGAGCAGTACTTC.

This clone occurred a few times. In nucleotides, the CDR3 is TGTGCCAGCAGTTTAGGGGTCAGTAGGTCTTCTGGCTACACCTTC. Translating it yields CASSLGVSRSSGYTF. This chain uses TRBV12-3 or TRBV12-4 with TRBJ1-2; no definite D call. The CDR3 spans 15 residues. The ends were cut back, 1 base at V and 7 bases at J, with 16 bases in the middle.

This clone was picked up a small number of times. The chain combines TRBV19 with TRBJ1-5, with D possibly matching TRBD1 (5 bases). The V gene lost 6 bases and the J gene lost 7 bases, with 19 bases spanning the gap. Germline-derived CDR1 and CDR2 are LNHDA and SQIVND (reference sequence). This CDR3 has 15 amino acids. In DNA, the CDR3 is TGTGCCAGTAGCCGGCAGGGTCGCGGGGGACAGCCCCAGCATTTT. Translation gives CASSRQGRGGQPQHF.